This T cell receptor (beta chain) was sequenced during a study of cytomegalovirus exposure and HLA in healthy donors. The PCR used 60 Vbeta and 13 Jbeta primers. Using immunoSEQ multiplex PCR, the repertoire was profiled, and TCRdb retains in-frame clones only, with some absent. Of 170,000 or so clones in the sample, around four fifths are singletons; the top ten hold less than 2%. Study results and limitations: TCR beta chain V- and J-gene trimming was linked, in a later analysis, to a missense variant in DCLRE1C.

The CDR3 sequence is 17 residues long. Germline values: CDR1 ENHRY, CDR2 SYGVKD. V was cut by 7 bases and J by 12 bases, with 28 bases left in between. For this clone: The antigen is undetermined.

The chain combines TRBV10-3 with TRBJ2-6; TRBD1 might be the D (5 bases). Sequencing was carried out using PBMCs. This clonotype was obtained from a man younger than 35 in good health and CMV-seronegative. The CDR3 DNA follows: TGTGCCATCAATGGCCCCACTCCTTTCTCGACAGCCGCCGTCCTGACTTTC. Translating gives CAINGPTPFSTAAVLTF.